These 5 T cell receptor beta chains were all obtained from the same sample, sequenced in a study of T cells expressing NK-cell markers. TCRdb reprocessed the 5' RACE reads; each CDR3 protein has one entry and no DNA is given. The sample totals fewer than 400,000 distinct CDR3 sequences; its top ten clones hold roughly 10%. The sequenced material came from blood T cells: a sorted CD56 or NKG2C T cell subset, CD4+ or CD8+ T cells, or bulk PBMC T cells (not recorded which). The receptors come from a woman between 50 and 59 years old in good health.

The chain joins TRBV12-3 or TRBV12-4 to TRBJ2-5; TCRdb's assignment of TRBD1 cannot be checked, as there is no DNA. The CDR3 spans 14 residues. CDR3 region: CASSFADRKETQYF.

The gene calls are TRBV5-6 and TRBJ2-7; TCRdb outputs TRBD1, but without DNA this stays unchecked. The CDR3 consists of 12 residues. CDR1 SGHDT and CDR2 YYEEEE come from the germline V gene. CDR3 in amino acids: CASTDRGLEQYF.

The CDR3 reads CASSRSGGGYEQYF. V and J are TRBV6-5 and TRBJ2-7; as DNA is missing, the TRBD1 call by TCRdb cannot be tested. CDR1 is MNHEY, CDR2 SVGAGI, per germline. The CDR3 runs to 14 residues.

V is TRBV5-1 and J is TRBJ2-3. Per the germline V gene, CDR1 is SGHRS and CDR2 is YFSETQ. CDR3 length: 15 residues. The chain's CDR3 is CASSWDRSSTDTQYF.

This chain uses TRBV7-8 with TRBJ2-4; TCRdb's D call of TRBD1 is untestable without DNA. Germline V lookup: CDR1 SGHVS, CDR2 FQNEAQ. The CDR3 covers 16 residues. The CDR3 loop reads CASSLLQGRTKNIQYF.